This TCR beta chain was identified during a study of T cells in Graves' hyperthyroidism and ophthalmopathy. Authors of the study amplified TCR beta CDR3 regions from RNA transcripts. Using the HTBI primer set, a first-round RT-PCR was run on the TCR CDR3. Each CDR3 protein is one row after TCRdb ran MiXCR on the multiplex PCR reads. The sample lists hundreds of thousands of distinct CDR3 sequences, roughly 15% seen once, with around 4.5% in the top ten. Points on this clonotype: This may come from a read error, since a much larger clone is one base off.

CDR3 length: 15 residues. CDR1 and CDR2 (germline): SGDLS, YYNGEE. This sequence was found in a woman aged 40 to 50 with Graves' ophthalmopathy. The chain carries TRBV9 and TRBJ2-7; tentatively, D is TRBD2 (6 bases). Sequenced material: blood. The CDR3 protein is CASSPREGTSYEEYF. CDR3 DNA sequence: TGTGCCAGCAGCCCTCGTGAGGGTACTAGCTACGAGGAGTACTTC.